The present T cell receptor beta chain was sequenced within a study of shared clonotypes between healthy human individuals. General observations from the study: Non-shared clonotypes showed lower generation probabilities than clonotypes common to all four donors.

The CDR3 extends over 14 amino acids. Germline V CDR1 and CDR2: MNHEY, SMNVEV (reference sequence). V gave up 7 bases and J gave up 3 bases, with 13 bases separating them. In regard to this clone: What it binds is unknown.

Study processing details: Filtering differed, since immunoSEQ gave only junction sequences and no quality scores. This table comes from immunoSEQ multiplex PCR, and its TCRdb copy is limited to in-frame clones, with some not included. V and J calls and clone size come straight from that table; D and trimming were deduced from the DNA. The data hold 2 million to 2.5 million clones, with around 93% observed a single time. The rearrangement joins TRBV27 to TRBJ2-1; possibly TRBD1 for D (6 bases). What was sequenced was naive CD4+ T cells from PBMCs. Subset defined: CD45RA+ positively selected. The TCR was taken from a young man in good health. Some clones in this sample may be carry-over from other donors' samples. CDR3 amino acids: CASKTGFNYNEQFF. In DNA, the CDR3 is TGTGCCAGCAAAACAGGGTTTAACTACAATGAGCAGTTCTTC.